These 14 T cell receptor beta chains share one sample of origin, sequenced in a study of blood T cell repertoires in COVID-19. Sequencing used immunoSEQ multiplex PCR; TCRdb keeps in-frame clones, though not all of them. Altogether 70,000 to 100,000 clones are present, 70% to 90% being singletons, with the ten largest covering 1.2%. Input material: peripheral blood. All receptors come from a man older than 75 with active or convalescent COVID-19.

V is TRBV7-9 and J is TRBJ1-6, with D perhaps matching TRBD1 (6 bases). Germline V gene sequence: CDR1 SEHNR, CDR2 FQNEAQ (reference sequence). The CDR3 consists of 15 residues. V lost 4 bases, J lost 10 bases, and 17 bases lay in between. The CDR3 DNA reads TGTGCCAGCAGCTCCCTACAGGGAAGAGGCTCACCCCTCCACTTT. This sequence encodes CASSSLQGRGSPLHF.

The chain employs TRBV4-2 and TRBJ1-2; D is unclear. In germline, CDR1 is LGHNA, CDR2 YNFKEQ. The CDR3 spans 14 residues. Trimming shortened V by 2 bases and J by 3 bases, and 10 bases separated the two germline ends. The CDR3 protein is CASSQTVEYYGYTF. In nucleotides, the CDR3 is TGTGCCAGCAGCCAAACAGTTGAATACTATGGCTACACCTTC.

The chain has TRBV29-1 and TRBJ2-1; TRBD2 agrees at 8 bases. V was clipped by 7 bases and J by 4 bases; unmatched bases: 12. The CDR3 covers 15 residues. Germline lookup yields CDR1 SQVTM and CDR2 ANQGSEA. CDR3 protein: CSARGSGRPYNEQFF. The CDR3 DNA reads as TGCAGCGCCCGGGGGAGCGGGAGACCATACAATGAGCAGTTCTTC.

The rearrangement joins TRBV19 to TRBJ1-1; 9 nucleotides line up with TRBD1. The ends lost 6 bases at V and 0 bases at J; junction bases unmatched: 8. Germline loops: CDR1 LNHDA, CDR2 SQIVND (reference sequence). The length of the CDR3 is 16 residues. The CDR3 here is CASRGQGRLMNTEAFF. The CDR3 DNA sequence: TGTGCCAGTAGAGGACAGGGGAGACTCATGAACACTGAAGCTTTCTTT.

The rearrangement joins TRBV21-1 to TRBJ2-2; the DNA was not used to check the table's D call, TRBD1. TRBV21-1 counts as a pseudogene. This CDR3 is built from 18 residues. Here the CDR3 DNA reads TGTGCCAGCAGCACTCAGGAGGACTCACAGGGTCGCACCGGGGAGCTGTTTTTT. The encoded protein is CASSTQEDSQGRTGELFF.

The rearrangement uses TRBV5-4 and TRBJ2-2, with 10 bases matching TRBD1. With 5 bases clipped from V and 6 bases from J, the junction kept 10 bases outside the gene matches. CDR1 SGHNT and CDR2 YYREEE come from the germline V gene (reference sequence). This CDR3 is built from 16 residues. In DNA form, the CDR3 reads TGTGCCAGCAGTTGGGACCGGGACAGGGGACCCGGGGAGCTGTTTTTT. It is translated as CASSWDRDRGPGELFF.

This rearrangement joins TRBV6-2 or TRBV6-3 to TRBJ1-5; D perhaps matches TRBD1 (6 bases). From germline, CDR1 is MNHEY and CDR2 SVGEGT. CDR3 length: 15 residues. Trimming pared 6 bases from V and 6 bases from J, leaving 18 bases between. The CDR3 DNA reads TGTGCCAGCAGCGAACAGGGCGTAGGAGGTCAGCCCCAGCATTTT. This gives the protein CASSEQGVGGQPQHF.

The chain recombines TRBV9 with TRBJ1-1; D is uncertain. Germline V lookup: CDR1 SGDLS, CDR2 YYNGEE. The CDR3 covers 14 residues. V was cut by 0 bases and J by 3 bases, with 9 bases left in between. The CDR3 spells CASSVANRDTEAFF. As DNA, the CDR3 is TGTGCCAGCAGCGTAGCAAACAGAGACACTGAAGCTTTCTTT.

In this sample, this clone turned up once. The CDR3 bases are TGCGCCAGCAGCCATCCTGGGGGGGGCCCGAACACTGAAGCTTTCTTT. Translated, it gives CASSHPGGGPNTEAFF. The chain is built from TRBV4-1 and TRBJ1-1, with D possibly TRBD1 on 6 matching bases. The germline gives CDR1 MGHRA, CDR2 YSYEKL. The V end was cut by 3 bases, the J end by 1 base, with 15 bases between. CDR3 length: 16 residues.

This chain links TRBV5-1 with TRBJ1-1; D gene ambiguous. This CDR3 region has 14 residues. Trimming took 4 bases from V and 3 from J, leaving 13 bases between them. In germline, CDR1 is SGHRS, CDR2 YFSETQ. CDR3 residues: CASSGQTVDTEAFF. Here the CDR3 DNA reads TGCGCCAGCAGCGGGCAAACGGTGGACACTGAAGCTTTCTTT.

The CDR3 spells CASTATQERANYGYTF. Here the CDR3 DNA reads TGTGCCAGCACCGCGACCCAGGAAAGAGCTAACTATGGCTACACCTTC. The genes are TRBV28 and TRBJ1-2, with no clear D. Per the germline V gene, CDR1 is MDHEN and CDR2 is SYDVKM. V gave up 7 bases and J gave up 0 bases, with 18 bases separating them. The CDR3 extends over 16 amino acids.

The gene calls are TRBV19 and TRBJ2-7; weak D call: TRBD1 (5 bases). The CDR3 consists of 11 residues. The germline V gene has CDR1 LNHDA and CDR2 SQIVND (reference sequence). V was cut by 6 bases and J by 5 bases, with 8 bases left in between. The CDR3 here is CASRVRDEQYF. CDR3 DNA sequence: TGTGCCAGTAGGGTCAGGGACGAGCAGTACTTC.

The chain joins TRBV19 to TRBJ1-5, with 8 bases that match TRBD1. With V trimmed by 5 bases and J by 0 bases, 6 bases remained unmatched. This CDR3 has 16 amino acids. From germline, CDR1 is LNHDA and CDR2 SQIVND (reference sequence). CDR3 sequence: CASSLRTGYSNQPQHF. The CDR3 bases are TGTGCCAGTAGTTTAAGGACAGGGTATAGCAATCAGCCCCAGCATTTT.

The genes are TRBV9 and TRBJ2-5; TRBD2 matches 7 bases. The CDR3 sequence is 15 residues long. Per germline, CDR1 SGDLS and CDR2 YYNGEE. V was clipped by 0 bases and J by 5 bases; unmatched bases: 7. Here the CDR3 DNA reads TGTGCCAGCAGCGTAGGGGGGGGAACCTACGAGACCCAGTACTTC. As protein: CASSVGGGTYETQYF.